This record covers a single T cell receptor (beta chain). Its antigen is unidentified. PCR was performed using 60 Vbeta and 13 Jbeta primers. Only in-frame clones appear in the TCRdb table, and some are missing; sequencing was by immunoSEQ multiplex PCR. The data show 80,000 to 100,000 clones, around 70% seen once. The data were taken from a study of cytomegalovirus exposure and HLA in healthy donors. Trimming took off 2 bases at V and 5 bases at J, with 15 bases between the two ends. The CDR3 contains 15 residues. The germline CDR1 and CDR2 sequences are MNHEY and SMNVEV (reference sequence). Study-wide findings and caveats: Some segments of the V type, notably TRBV6-2 and TRBV6-3, were excluded as indistinguishable.

This TCR came from a man in his fifties or sixties in good health and CMV-seronegative. The chain uses TRBV27 and TRBJ1-2; D gene ambiguous. Sequenced material: PBMCs. The CDR3 here is CASSLHQDWVYGYTF. The CDR3 nucleotides are TGTGCCAGCAGTTTACACCAAGACTGGGTATATGGCTACACCTTC.